The 4 T cell receptor beta chains reported below all come from one sample, sequenced in a study of vaccination effects on CD4 cells after COVID-19. Antigen-specific CD4+ T cells were first expanded with viral peptide pools by the ViraFEST assay and only then sequenced. CD4+ T cell isolation took place after nine to eleven days of culture. Every participant took two doses of the BNT162b2 or mRNA-1273 vaccine. TCRdb's table, derived via immunoSEQ multiplex PCR, lists solely in-frame clones and lacks some. The sample holds roughly 23,000 clones, roughly 73% seen once. Their cognate antigens are unknown. The sample here was CD4+ T cells from PBMCs cultured with HCoV-NL63 spike peptides, taken after COVID-19 vaccination. These TCRs come from a human donor who received a COVID-19 vaccine.

The CDR3 sequence is CASSEGGRFADTQYF. CDR3 in DNA: TGTGCCAGCAGTGAGGGCGGGAGGTTTGCAGATACGCAGTATTTT. The chain couples TRBV2 to TRBJ2-3, with 8 bases matching TRBD2. V was pared by 3 bases and J by 4 bases, with 6 bases of the junction left unmatched. The germline CDR1 and CDR2 sequences are SNHLY and FYNNEI. There are 15 residues in the CDR3.

The chain combines TRBV2 with TRBJ2-7, with D possibly TRBD2 on 5 matching bases. Trimming cost V 6 bases and J 6 bases, with 15 bases left between them. The CDR3 length is 13 residues. Germline V gives CDR1 SNHLY, CDR2 FYNNEI. CDR3: CASRGDNYGEQYF. CDR3 DNA: TGTGCCAGCAGGGGAGATAACTACGGCGAGCAGTACTTC.

The chain combines TRBV18 with TRBJ2-7; D could derive from TRBD1 or TRBD2 (5 bases each). Trimming pared 6 bases from V and 7 bases from J, leaving 16 bases between. Germline CDR1 is KGHSH and CDR2 is LQKENI. This CDR3 has 13 amino acids. The CDR3 reads CASSAGSNLEQYF. CDR3 sequence (DNA): TGTGCCAGCTCTGCAGGGAGCAATTTGGAGCAGTACTTC.

The V and J genes are TRBV6-2 or TRBV6-3 and TRBJ1-4; no clear D. The CDR3 spans 12 residues. Germline V gene data show CDR1 as MNHEY and CDR2 as SVGEGT. V lost 3 bases to trimming and J lost 10 bases, with 9 bases between them. The CDR3 bases are TGTGCCAGCAGTTATGGGCGGGTAAAACTGTTTTTT. Translated, it gives CASSYGRVKLFF.